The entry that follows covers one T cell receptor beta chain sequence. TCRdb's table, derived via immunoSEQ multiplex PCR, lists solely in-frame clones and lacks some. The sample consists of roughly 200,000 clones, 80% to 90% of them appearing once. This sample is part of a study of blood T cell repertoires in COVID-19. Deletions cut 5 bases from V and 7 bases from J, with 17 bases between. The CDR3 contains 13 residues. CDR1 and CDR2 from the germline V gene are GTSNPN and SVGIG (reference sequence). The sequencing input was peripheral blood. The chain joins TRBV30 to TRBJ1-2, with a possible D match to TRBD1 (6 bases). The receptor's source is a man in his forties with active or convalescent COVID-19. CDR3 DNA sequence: TGTGCCTGGGCCATACAGGGCGCTCGTGGCTACACCTTC. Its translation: CAWAIQGARGYTF.